This T cell receptor beta chain is drawn from a study of Tregs in tolerant kidney transplant recipients. Study-wide context: Sorting of CD4+CD25+CD127- cells followed approximately 3-day belatacept mixed lymphocyte reactions, sometimes with approximately five-day graft donor restimulation. Recipient cells were told from donor cells by antibody staining.

Study-level points and caveats: Expanding Tregs on activated donor B cells appeared to best identify donor-specific TCRbeta clones.

Profiling relied on immunoSEQ multiplex PCR, and the TCRdb table lists in-frame clones only, not all of them. The sample carries about 19,000 clones, around three fifths recorded once. Notes on this clone: What it binds is unknown.

The material sequenced was Tregs from blood cultured with allogeneic cells. This TCR was sampled from a human donor in good health.

The CDR3: CASSPQGRSGNTIYF. CDR3 nucleotide sequence: TGTGCCAGCTCACCACAGGGACGATCAGGAAACACCATATATTTT. This chain joins TRBV18 and TRBJ1-3; weak D call: TRBD1 (5 bases). This CDR3 contains 15 residues. V shed 1 base and J shed 4 bases, with 11 bases lying between them. Germline CDR1 is KGHSH and CDR2 is LQKENI. Based on the CDR3 plus reference TRBV18 and TRBJ1-3, the full variable domain is NAGVMQNPRHLVRRRGQEARLRCSPMKGHSHVYWYRQLPEEGLKFMVYLQKENIIDESGMPKERFSAEFPKEGPSILRIQQVVRGDSAAYFCASSPQGRSGNTIYFGEGSWLTVV.